This T cell receptor beta chain was found in a study of response to subunit inactivated influenza vaccine. MiXCR, applied by TCRdb to the RT-PCR reads, yields one record per CDR3 protein. In the table there are roughly 630,000 distinct CDR3 sequences, around 15% of which are singletons. A word on this clonotype: Its antigen is as yet unknown.

Broader study findings: After each seasonal influenza vaccination, few new T cells are recruited, the authors suggested.

The CDR3 has 16 amino acids. CDR1 is MGHRA and CDR2 is YSYEKL in the germline V gene. V shed 4 bases and J shed 0 bases, with 13 bases lying between them. The material was PBMCs from blood, obtained 14 days before vaccination. The source of this sequence is a man aged 45-60 years who received an inactivated influenza vaccine. The J gene is TRBJ1-5, the V gene TRBV4-1; possibly TRBD1 for D (5 bases). CDR3 DNA sequence: TGCGCCAGCAGCCCATGGGACGGGAATAGCAATCAGCCCCAGCATTTT. Translating it yields CASSPWDGNSNQPQHF.